The TCR beta chain described here comes from a study of T cells after yellow fever vaccination. Study-level background: Fractions with few cells were prepared using SMART-Seq v4 Ultra Low Input. Whole-study results and caveats: Just a small share of clonotypes turned up in the CD4 compartment as well as the CD8 compartment. The study found a weaker secondary response that peaked faster, day 5 versus 15.

TCRdb processed the 5' RACE reads anew with MiXCR; each CDR3 protein has one entry. The sample shows a few hundred thousand distinct CDR3 sequences, 8.5% to 10% of them seen only once. As for this clonotype: The antigen remains undetermined.

CDR1 and CDR2 (germline): SQVTM, ANQGSEA. The CDR3 consists of 10 residues. The V gene lost 4 bases and the J gene lost 5 bases, with 4 bases spanning the gap. This TCR was recovered from a man aged 18-30 years who received the YFV17D yellow fever vaccine. This specimen was CD4+ T cells sorted from PBMCs, taken 5 days after the yellow fever booster vaccination. This chain links TRBV29-1 with TRBJ2-3; D is ambiguous. Here the CDR3 reads CSVGKDTQYF. CDR3 DNA: TGCAGCGTTGGAAAAGATACGCAGTATTTT.